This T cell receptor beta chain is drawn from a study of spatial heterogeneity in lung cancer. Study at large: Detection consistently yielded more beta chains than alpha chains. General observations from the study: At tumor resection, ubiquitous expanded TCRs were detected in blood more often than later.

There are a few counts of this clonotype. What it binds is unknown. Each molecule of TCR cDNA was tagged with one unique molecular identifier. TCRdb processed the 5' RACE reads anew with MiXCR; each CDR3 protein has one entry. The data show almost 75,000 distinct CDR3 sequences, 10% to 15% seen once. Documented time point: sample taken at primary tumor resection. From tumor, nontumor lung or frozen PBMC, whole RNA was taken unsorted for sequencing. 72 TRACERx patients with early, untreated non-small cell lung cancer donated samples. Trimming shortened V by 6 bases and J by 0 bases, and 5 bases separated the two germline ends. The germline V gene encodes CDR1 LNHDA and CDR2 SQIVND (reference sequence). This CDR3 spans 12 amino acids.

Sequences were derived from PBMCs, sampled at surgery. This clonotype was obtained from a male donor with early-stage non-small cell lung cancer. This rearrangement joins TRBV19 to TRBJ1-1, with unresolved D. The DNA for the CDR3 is TGTGCCAGTAGCCGCGTGAACACTGAAGCTTTCTTT. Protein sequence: CASSRVNTEAFF.